The clone carrying this T cell receptor (beta chain) was observed a single time. This specimen belongs to a study of blood T cell repertoires in COVID-19. About the study: Sites across the United States, Italy and Spain contributed samples from acute and convalescent COVID-19.

With 0 bases removed from V and 3 bases from J, the gap between germline ends came to 16 bases. Germline V lookup: CDR1 SGHKS, CDR2 YYEKEE (reference sequence). The CDR3 sequence is 16 residues long. Some clones are missing from TCRdb's copy, which holds only in-frame ones; the method was immunoSEQ multiplex PCR. The sample has approximately 180,000 clones, about 84% seen once; the top ten hold about 20%. This receptor was taken from a person aged 65 to 85 with COVID-19, enrolled during active disease. Sequences were obtained from peripheral blood. The genes are TRBV5-5 and TRBJ2-7; D gene ambiguous. This CDR3 is CASSLAVAGTLYEQYF. In nucleotides, the CDR3 is TGTGCCAGCAGCTTGGCCGTGGCAGGAACCCTCTACGAGCAGTACTTC.